This is a list of T cell receptor beta chains from one sample in a study of cytomegalovirus exposure and HLA in healthy donors. Profiling relied on immunoSEQ multiplex PCR, and the TCRdb table lists in-frame clones only, not all of them. Of approximately 120,000 clones in the sample, roughly 67% were seen once. The sample consisted of PBMCs. All receptors come from a man aged 40-49 years in good health and CMV-seronegative. CDR3s include the opening cysteine and the closing phenylalanine or tryptophan. The D gene is left open where the match is weak. Rows may omit the clone size; those that give it use once, few, many or a size class.

d_gene: TRBD2
v_gene: TRBV29-1
len: 14
abundance: -
j_gene: TRBJ2-1
CDR3nt: TGCAGCGTTGTTAGACTAGCGGGGGCTGCTGAGCAGTTCTTC
CDR3aa: CSVVRLAGAAEQFF

d_gene: -
v_gene: TRBV4-2
len: 13
abundance: -
j_gene: TRBJ1-6
CDR3nt: TGTGCCAGCAGCCAGTCTTATAATTCACCCCTCCACTTT
CDR3aa: CASSQSYNSPLHF

d_gene: TRBD2
v_gene: TRBV5-1
len: 14
abundance: -
j_gene: TRBJ2-7
CDR3nt: TGCGCCAGCAGCTTGACTAGCGGGGGCTACGAGCAGTACTTC
CDR3aa: CASSLTSGGYEQYF

d_gene: -
v_gene: TRBV18
len: 12
abundance: -
j_gene: TRBJ1-6
CDR3nt: TGTGCCAGCTCACAGCGTAATTCACCCCTCCACTTT
CDR3aa: CASSQRNSPLHF

d_gene: TRBD1
v_gene: TRBV19
len: 17
abundance: -
j_gene: TRBJ2-5
CDR3nt: TGTGCCAGTAGTATCGGACAGGGAAGTGCATACCAAGAGACCCAGTACTTC
CDR3aa: CASSIGQGSAYQETQYF

d_gene: -
v_gene: TRBV7-9
len: 11
abundance: -
j_gene: TRBJ1-1
CDR3nt: TGTGCCAGCAGAGGACTTGGTGAAGCTTTCTTT
CDR3aa: CASRGLGEAFF

d_gene: TRBD1
v_gene: TRBV10-3
len: 16
abundance: once
j_gene: TRBJ2-7
CDR3nt: TGTGCCATCAGTGAGCCCCCCCCGGGACAGAGCTACGAGCAGTACTTC
CDR3aa: CAISEPPPGQSYEQYF

d_gene: TRBD2
v_gene: TRBV29-1
len: 13
abundance: -
j_gene: TRBJ2-1
CDR3nt: TGCAGCGCCCGCGGGGGGGCCAGGAATGAGCAGTTCTTC
CDR3aa: CSARGGARNEQFF

d_gene: -
v_gene: TRBV29-1
len: 12
abundance: -
j_gene: TRBJ2-7
CDR3nt: TGCAGCGGCTCGGACAGTTCCTACGAGCAGTACTTC
CDR3aa: CSGSDSSYEQYF

d_gene: TRBD1
v_gene: TRBV9
len: 16
abundance: -
j_gene: TRBJ1-3
CDR3nt: TGTGCCAGCAGCGTAGGGGTGACAGGGGCTGGAAACACCATATATTTT
CDR3aa: CASSVGVTGAGNTIYF

d_gene: -
v_gene: TRBV7-3
len: 17
abundance: few
j_gene: TRBJ2-1
CDR3nt: TGTGCCAGCAGCCTGACCGGGAGCATGACTTCCTACAATGAGCAGTTCTTC
CDR3aa: CASSLTGSMTSYNEQFF

d_gene: TRBD1
v_gene: TRBV5-1
len: 15
abundance: few
j_gene: TRBJ1-1
CDR3nt: TGCGCCAGCAGCTTGGGGGACAGGGTTGGCACTGAAGCTTTCTTT
CDR3aa: CASSLGDRVGTEAFF

d_gene: -
v_gene: TRBV19
len: 14
abundance: few
j_gene: TRBJ2-7
CDR3nt: TGTGCCAGTAGTATAGGGACAGTTACCTACGAGCAGTACTTC
CDR3aa: CASSIGTVTYEQYF

d_gene: TRBD1
v_gene: TRBV14
len: 18
abundance: -
j_gene: TRBJ1-3
CDR3nt: TGTGCCAGCAGCCCTTTAGGGGAGACAGGGGCCTCTGGAAACACCATATATTTT
CDR3aa: CASSPLGETGASGNTIYF

d_gene: TRBD2
v_gene: TRBV4-1
len: 15
abundance: few
j_gene: TRBJ2-7
CDR3nt: TGCGCCAGCAGCCCGGGGGGGGCGAGCTCCTACGAGCAGTACTTC
CDR3aa: CASSPGGASSYEQYF

d_gene: -
v_gene: TRBV9
len: 13
abundance: -
j_gene: TRBJ2-3
CDR3nt: TGTGCCAGCAGCCCGATAACGGGAGATACGCAGTATTTT
CDR3aa: CASSPITGDTQYF

d_gene: -
v_gene: TRBV4-3
len: 17
abundance: few
j_gene: TRBJ2-1
CDR3nt: TGCGCCAGCAGCTTTCGGGACTTCAGGCGGGGTGTCAATGAGCAGTTCTTC
CDR3aa: CASSFRDFRRGVNEQFF

d_gene: -
v_gene: TRBV4-3
len: 14
abundance: -
j_gene: TRBJ1-1
CDR3nt: TGCGCCAGCAGCGGGCGGGGGCGCGACACTGAAGCTTTCTTT
CDR3aa: CASSGRGRDTEAFF

d_gene: -
v_gene: TRBV29-1
len: 14
abundance: -
j_gene: TRBJ2-1
CDR3nt: TGCAGCGTGGTGGAAGTGCGGGACCAAAGAATCCAGTTCTTC
CDR3aa: CSVVEVRDQRIQFF

d_gene: -
v_gene: TRBV6-5
len: 12
abundance: -
j_gene: TRBJ2-7
CDR3nt: TGTGCCAGCAGTTACGACAGCTACGAGCAGTACTTC
CDR3aa: CASSYDSYEQYF

d_gene: TRBD2
v_gene: TRBV4-1
len: 16
abundance: -
j_gene: TRBJ2-2
CDR3nt: TGCGCCAGCAGCCAAACGCTAGCGGGGTTGACCGGGGAGCTGTTTTTT
CDR3aa: CASSQTLAGLTGELFF

d_gene: TRBD1
v_gene: TRBV13
len: 15
abundance: -
j_gene: TRBJ2-2
CDR3nt: TGTGCCAGCAGCTTACGGACAGGGCTGGCCGGGGAGCTGTTTTTT
CDR3aa: CASSLRTGLAGELFF

d_gene: -
v_gene: TRBV30
len: 14
abundance: -
j_gene: TRBJ2-2
CDR3nt: TGTGCCTGGAACCGGGGGAGAAACACCGGGGAGCTGTTTTTT
CDR3aa: CAWNRGRNTGELFF

d_gene: TRBD1
v_gene: TRBV7-8
len: 13
abundance: -
j_gene: TRBJ2-7
CDR3nt: TGTGCCAGCAGCCCGGACAGGGGCTACGAGCAGTACTTC
CDR3aa: CASSPDRGYEQYF

d_gene: TRBD1
v_gene: TRBV4-3
len: 15
abundance: -
j_gene: TRBJ2-7
CDR3nt: TGCGCCAGCAGCCACCGGACAGGGGGACCCTACGAGCAGTACTTC
CDR3aa: CASSHRTGGPYEQYF

d_gene: -
v_gene: TRBV18
len: 13
abundance: few
j_gene: TRBJ1-6
CDR3nt: TGTGCCAGCTCACCAGACATCTTCTCACCCCTCCACTTT
CDR3aa: CASSPDIFSPLHF

d_gene: TRBD1
v_gene: TRBV27
len: 16
abundance: -
j_gene: TRBJ1-1
CDR3nt: TGTGCCAGCAGCTCCCTTGACAGGGGAGGGGGCACTGAAGCTTTCTTT
CDR3aa: CASSSLDRGGGTEAFF

d_gene: -
v_gene: TRBV10-3
len: 12
abundance: -
j_gene: TRBJ1-1
CDR3nt: TGTGCCATCAGTCAGGGGAACACTGAAGCTTTCTTT
CDR3aa: CAISQGNTEAFF

d_gene: TRBD1
v_gene: TRBV19
len: 14
abundance: -
j_gene: TRBJ1-5
CDR3nt: TGTGCCAGTAGTATACGGACAGGGGGGCTCCCCCAGCATTTT
CDR3aa: CASSIRTGGLPQHF

d_gene: TRBD1
v_gene: TRBV7-9
len: 14
abundance: -
j_gene: TRBJ1-6
CDR3nt: TGTGCCAGCAAGGACAGGGGTGGCAATTCACCCCTCCACTTT
CDR3aa: CASKDRGGNSPLHF

d_gene: TRBD1
v_gene: TRBV4-2
len: 16
abundance: -
j_gene: TRBJ2-5
CDR3nt: TGTGCCAGCAGCCCCCGGTCGACAGGGGCACAAGAGACCCAGTACTTC
CDR3aa: CASSPRSTGAQETQYF

d_gene: -
v_gene: TRBV15
len: 15
abundance: -
j_gene: TRBJ2-7
CDR3nt: TGTGCCACCAGCAGAGAACAGACAGGCTTCTACGAGCAGTACTTC
CDR3aa: CATSREQTGFYEQYF

d_gene: -
v_gene: TRBV6-5
len: 15
abundance: -
j_gene: TRBJ1-2
CDR3nt: TGTGCCAGCAGTTTAAGAAGGACTACTAACTATGGCTACACCTTC
CDR3aa: CASSLRRTTNYGYTF

d_gene: TRBD1
v_gene: TRBV5-1
len: 15
abundance: -
j_gene: TRBJ1-4
CDR3nt: TGCGCCAGCAGCTTTTCCGGGACAGGGGAGGAAAAACTGTTTTTT
CDR3aa: CASSFSGTGEEKLFF

d_gene: TRBD1
v_gene: TRBV7-3
len: 15
abundance: -
j_gene: TRBJ1-2
CDR3nt: TGTGCCAGCAGCTTAGGGGGACAGGGCGACTATGGCTACCCCTTC
CDR3aa: CASSLGGQGDYGYPF

d_gene: TRBD1
v_gene: TRBV28
len: 22
abundance: -
j_gene: TRBJ2-5
CDR3nt: TGTGCCAGCAGCCAAGAAACCGGGACAGCCAGGAACAGGTTGTCTTCGCGGTGGACCCAGTACTTC
CDR3aa: CASSQETGTARNRLSSRWTQYF

d_gene: -
v_gene: TRBV6-1
len: 15
abundance: few
j_gene: TRBJ1-5
CDR3nt: TGTGCCAGCAGTGAAGTAAAAGGGGGCAATCAGCCCCAGCATTTT
CDR3aa: CASSEVKGGNQPQHF

d_gene: -
v_gene: TRBV4-2
len: 14
abundance: -
j_gene: TRBJ2-7
CDR3nt: TGTGCCAGCAGCCAAGACCTCGACAACTACGAGCAGTACTTC
CDR3aa: CASSQDLDNYEQYF

d_gene: -
v_gene: TRBV2
len: 15
abundance: -
j_gene: TRBJ2-7
CDR3nt: TGTGCCAGCAGCACCGGACCGTCTCCGGGGTACGAGCAGTACTTC
CDR3aa: CASSTGPSPGYEQYF

d_gene: TRBD2
v_gene: TRBV7-2
len: 14
abundance: -
j_gene: TRBJ2-7
CDR3nt: TGTGCCAGCAGCTTGGGTCCGGGAGGCGACGAGCAGTACTTC
CDR3aa: CASSLGPGGDEQYF

d_gene: TRBD1
v_gene: TRBV4-3
len: 15
abundance: -
j_gene: TRBJ2-2
CDR3nt: TGCGCCAGCAGCCCGAGGCAGGGGGCTGTCGGGGAGCTGTTTTTT
CDR3aa: CASSPRQGAVGELFF

d_gene: TRBD1
v_gene: TRBV6-1
len: 14
abundance: -
j_gene: TRBJ1-2
CDR3nt: TGTGCCAGCAGGGTAACAGGGGCTACCTATGGCTACACCTTC
CDR3aa: CASRVTGATYGYTF

d_gene: TRBD1
v_gene: TRBV5-8
len: 16
abundance: -
j_gene: TRBJ2-3
CDR3nt: TGTGCCAGCAGCATCCGGACAGGGGGCTTAGCAGATACGCAGTATTTT
CDR3aa: CASSIRTGGLADTQYF

d_gene: -
v_gene: TRBV11-1
len: 16
abundance: once
j_gene: TRBJ2-3
CDR3nt: TGTGCCAGCAGCTCCTATAATAGCGGAGGAAAGGATACGCAGTATTTT
CDR3aa: CASSSYNSGGKDTQYF

d_gene: TRBD1
v_gene: TRBV19
len: 14
abundance: -
j_gene: TRBJ2-7
CDR3nt: TGTGCCAGTAGTATTAGGACAGGGGGGAACGAGCAGTACTTC
CDR3aa: CASSIRTGGNEQYF

d_gene: TRBD1
v_gene: TRBV6-5
len: 14
abundance: -
j_gene: TRBJ1-2
CDR3nt: TGTGCCAGCAGTTATACCGGGACAGGGGTTGGCTACACCTTC
CDR3aa: CASSYTGTGVGYTF

d_gene: TRBD1
v_gene: TRBV6-5
len: 13
abundance: -
j_gene: TRBJ2-7
CDR3nt: TGTGCCAGCAGTTTTCGGGACAGCTACGAGCAGTACTTC
CDR3aa: CASSFRDSYEQYF

d_gene: -
v_gene: TRBV7-2
len: 16
abundance: -
j_gene: TRBJ1-6
CDR3nt: TGTGCCAGCAGCCCCAGGGGCAGGGGCAATAATTCACCCCTCCACTTT
CDR3aa: CASSPRGRGNNSPLHF

d_gene: -
v_gene: TRBV12-1
len: 15
abundance: once
j_gene: TRBJ2-1
CDR3nt: TGTGCCAGCAGCTTTCGAGCGGTCTCCTACAATGAGCAGTTCTTC
CDR3aa: CASSFRAVSYNEQFF

d_gene: -
v_gene: TRBV9
len: 14
abundance: -
j_gene: TRBJ1-1
CDR3nt: TGTGCCAGCAGCGTAGTGGAAGGAGGTCGTGAAGCTTTCTTT
CDR3aa: CASSVVEGGREAFF

d_gene: TRBD1
v_gene: TRBV28
len: 17
abundance: -
j_gene: TRBJ1-6
CDR3nt: TGTGCCAGCAGTTCAGGGACAGAACCCTCCTATAATTCACCCCTCCACTTT
CDR3aa: CASSSGTEPSYNSPLHF